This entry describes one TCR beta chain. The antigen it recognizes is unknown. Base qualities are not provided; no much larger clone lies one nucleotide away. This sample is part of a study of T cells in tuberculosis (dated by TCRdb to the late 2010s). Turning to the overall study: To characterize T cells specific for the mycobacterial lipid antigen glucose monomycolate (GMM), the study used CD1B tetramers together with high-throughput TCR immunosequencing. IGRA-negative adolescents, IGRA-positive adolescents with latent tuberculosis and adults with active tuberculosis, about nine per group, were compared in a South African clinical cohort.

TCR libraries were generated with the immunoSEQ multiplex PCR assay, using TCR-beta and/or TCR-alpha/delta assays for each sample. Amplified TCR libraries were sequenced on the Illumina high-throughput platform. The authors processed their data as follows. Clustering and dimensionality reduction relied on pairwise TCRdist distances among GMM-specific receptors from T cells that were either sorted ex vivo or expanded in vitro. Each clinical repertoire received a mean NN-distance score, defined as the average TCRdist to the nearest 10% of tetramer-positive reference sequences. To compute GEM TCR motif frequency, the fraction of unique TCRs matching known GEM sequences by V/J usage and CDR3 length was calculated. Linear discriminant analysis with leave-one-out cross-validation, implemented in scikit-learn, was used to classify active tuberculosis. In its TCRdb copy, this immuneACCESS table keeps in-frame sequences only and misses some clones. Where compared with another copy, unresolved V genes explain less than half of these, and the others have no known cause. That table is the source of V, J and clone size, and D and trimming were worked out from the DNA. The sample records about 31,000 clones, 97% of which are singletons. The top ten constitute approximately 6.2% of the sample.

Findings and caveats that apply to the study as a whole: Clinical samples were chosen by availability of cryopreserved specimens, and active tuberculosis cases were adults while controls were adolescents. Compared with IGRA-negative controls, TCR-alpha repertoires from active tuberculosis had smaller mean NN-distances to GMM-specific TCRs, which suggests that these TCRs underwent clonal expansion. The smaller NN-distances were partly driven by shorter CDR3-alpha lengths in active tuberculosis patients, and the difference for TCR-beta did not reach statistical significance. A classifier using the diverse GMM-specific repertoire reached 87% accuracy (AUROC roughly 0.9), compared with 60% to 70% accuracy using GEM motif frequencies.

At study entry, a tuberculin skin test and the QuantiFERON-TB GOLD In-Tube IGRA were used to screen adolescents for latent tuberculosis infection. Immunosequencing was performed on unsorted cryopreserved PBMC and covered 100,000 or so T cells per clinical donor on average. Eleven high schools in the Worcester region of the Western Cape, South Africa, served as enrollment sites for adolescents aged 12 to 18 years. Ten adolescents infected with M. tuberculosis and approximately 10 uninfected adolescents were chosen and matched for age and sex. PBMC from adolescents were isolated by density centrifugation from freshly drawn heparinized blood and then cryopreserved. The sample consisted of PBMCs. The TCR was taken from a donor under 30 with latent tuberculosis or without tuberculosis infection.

The CDR3 here reads CASSLVKLTLGYEQYF. The bases read TGCGCCAGCAGCTTGGTTAAACTCACGCTAGGCTACGAGCAGTACTTC. The chain couples TRBV5-1 to TRBJ2-7; the D gene cannot be named for sure. Taken from cysteine to phenylalanine, the CDR3 has 16 residues. Only the CDR3 region is kept as DNA, spanning 48 bases read in frame from base 1. Cut back by 0 bases and 3 bases, the V and J ends lie 16 bases apart. CDR1 SGHRS and CDR2 YFSETQ are derived from the germline V gene.